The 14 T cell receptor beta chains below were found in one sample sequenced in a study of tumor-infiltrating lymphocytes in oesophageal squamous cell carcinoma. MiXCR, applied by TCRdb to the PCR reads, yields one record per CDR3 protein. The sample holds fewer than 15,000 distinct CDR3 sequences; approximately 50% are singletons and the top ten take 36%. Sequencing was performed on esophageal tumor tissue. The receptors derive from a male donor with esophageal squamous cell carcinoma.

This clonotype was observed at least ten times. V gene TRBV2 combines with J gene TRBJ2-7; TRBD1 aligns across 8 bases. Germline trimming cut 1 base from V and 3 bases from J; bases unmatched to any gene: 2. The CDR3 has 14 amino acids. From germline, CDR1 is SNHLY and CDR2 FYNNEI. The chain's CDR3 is CASSEGTGSYEQYF. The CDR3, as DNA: TGTGCCAGCAGTGAAGGGACAGGGAGCTACGAGCAGTACTTC.

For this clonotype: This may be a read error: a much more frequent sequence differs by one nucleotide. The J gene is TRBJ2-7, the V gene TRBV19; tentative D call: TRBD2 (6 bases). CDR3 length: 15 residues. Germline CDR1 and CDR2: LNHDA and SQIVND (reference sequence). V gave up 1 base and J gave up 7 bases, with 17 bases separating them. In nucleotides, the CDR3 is TGTGCCAGTAGTATAGGTGGTAGCGGCTACAATGAGCAGTACTTC. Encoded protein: CASSIGGSGYNEQYF.

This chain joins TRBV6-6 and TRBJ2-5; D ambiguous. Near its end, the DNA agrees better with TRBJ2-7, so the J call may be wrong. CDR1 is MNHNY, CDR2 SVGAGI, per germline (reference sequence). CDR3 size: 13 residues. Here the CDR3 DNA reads TGTGCCAGCATTGTAAACAGTCCCTACGAGCAGTACTTC. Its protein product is CASIVNSPYEQYF.

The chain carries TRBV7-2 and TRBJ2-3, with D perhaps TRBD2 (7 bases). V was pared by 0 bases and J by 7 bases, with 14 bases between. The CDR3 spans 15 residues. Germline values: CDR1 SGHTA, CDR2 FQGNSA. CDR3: CASSLAGGQRNTQYF. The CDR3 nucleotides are TGTGCCAGCAGCTTAGCGGGGGGGCAGAGGAATACGCAGTATTTT. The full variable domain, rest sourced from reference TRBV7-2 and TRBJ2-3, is GAGVSQSPSNKVTEKGKDVELRCDPISGHTALYWYRQSLGQGLEFLIYFQGNSAPDKSGLPSDRFSAERTGGSVSTLTIQRTQQEDSAVYLCASSLAGGQRNTQYFGPGTRLTVL.

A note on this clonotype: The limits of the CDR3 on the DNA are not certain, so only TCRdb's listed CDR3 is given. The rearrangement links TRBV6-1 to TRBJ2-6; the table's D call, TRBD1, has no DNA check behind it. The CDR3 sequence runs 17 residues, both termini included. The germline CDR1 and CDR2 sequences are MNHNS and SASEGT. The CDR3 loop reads CASSDPWGGEGDPVLRF.

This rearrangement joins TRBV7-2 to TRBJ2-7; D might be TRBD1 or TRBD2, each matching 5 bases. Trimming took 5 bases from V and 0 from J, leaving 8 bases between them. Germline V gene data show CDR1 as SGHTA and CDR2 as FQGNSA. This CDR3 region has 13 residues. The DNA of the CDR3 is TGTGCCAGCAGCCAGGGACCCTCCTACGAGCAGTACTTC. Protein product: CASSQGPSYEQYF.

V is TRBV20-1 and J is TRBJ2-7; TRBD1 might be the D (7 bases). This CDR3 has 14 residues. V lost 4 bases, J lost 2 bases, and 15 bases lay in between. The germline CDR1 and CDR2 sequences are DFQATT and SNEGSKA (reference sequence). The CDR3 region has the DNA TGCAGTGCTAACAGGAGGGGGCATACCTACGAGCAGTACTTC. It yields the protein CSANRRGHTYEQYF.

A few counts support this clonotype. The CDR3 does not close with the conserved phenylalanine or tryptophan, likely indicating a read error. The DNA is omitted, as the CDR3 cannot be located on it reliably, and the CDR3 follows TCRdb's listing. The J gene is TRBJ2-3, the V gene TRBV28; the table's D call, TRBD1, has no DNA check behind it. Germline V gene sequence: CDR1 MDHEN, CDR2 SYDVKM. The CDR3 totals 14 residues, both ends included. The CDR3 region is CASKGSAETQYFGP.

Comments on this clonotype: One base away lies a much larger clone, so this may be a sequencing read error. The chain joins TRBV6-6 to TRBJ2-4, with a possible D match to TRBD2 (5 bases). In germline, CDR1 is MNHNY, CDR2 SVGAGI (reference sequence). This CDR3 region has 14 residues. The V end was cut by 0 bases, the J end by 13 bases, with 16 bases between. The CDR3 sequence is CASSYSPAANEQYF. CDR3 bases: TGTGCCAGCAGTTACTCGCCAGCGGCGAATGAGCAGTACTTC.

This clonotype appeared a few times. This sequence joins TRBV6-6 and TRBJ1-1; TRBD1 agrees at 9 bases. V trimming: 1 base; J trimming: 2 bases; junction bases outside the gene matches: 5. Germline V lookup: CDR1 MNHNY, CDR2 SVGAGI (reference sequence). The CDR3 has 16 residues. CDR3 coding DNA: TGTGCCAGCAGTTACTTCAGGGACAGGGTAAACACTGAAGCTTTCTTT. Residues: CASSYFRDRVNTEAFF.

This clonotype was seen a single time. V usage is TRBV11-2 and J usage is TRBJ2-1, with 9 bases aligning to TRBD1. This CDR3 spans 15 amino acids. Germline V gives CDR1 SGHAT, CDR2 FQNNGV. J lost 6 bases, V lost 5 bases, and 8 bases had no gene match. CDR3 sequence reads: CASSVGQGSGNEQFF. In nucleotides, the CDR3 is TGTGCCAGCAGCGTAGGACAGGGGTCCGGCAATGAGCAGTTCTTC.

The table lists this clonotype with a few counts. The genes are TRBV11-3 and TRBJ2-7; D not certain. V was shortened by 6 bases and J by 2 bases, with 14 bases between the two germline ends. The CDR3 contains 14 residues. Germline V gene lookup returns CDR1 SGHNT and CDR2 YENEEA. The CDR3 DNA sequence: TGTGCCAGCAGGTCTAGATTTTCTCCCTACGAGCAGTACTTC. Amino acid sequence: CASRSRFSPYEQYF.

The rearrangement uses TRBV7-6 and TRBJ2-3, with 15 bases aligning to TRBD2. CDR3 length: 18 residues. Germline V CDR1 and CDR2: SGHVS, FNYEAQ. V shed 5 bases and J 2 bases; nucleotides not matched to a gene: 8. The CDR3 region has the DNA TGTGCCAGCAGCCTCGGACTAGCGGGAGGGCAAGTCACAGATACGCAGTATTTT. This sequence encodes CASSLGLAGGQVTDTQYF.

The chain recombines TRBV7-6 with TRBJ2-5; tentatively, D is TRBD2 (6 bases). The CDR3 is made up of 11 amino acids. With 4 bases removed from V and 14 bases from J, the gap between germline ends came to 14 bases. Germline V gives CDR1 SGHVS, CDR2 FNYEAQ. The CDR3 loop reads CASSSDQTSYF. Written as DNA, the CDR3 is TGTGCCAGCAGCTCAGATCAAACTAGCTACTTC.